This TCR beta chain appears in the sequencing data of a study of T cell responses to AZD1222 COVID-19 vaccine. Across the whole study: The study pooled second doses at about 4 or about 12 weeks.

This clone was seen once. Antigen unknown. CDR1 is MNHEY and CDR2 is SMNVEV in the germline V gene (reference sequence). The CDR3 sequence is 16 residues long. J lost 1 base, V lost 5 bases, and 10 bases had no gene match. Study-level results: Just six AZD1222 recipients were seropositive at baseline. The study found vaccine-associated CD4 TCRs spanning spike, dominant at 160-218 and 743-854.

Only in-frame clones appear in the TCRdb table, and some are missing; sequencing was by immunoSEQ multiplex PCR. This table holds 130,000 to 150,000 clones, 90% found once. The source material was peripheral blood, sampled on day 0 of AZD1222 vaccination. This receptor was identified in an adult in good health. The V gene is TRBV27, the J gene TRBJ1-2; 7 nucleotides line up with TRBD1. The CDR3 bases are TGTGCCAGCAGTCTATTCCGACAGGGTGATAACTATGGCTACACCTTC. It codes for CASSLFRQGDNYGYTF.